This T cell receptor (beta chain) was found in a study of Ad26.COV2.S vaccination and SARS-CoV-2 variants. Regarding treatment: some 19 received Ad26.COV2.S at low or high dose, single or two shots; roughly 5 received placebo; per-sample allocation not given. Repertoires come from day 63 after the first vaccine or placebo injection. Repertoires were generated with immunoSEQ multiplex PCR, while TCRdb's copy carries only in-frame clones and drops some. The sample lists roughly 410,000 clones; 80% to 90% were seen once. The CDR3 length is 14 residues. CDR1 and CDR2 from the germline V gene are SGHTS and YDEGEE. Trimming took 2 bases from V and 10 from J; bases not matched to a gene: 9.

The source of this sequence is a person between 18 and 65 years old who received the Ad26.COV2.S COVID-19 vaccine or a placebo. V usage is TRBV5-8 and J usage is TRBJ2-1; TRBD2 agrees at 7 bases. The source material was peripheral blood, sampled in a trial of Ad26.COV2.S vaccine versus placebo. Here the CDR3 DNA reads TGTGCCAGCAGCTTAGGTGGAGCGGGGCAGGAGCAGTTCTTC. Translated: CASSLGGAGQEQFF.